This TCR beta chain was recorded in a study of blood T cell repertoires in COVID-19. Study at large: Nucleic acid was either cDNA or gDNA, and it came from T cells, B-cell-depleted T cells, or PBMCs.

Recovered Cohort 3 donors showed two negative PCRs, clearance, or symptom resolution. This clone appeared a single time. CDR1 and CDR2 (germline): SGHRS, YFSETQ. The V and J ends lost 4 bases and 2 bases, in that order; junction bases with no gene match: 5. This CDR3 contains 15 residues. Per the study methods: For nucleated cells, counts were estimated from reference gene primer amplification. Repertoires were generated with immunoSEQ multiplex PCR, while TCRdb's copy carries only in-frame clones and drops some. The V and J calls and clone size come from that table; D and trimming were worked out from the DNA. This sample has around 150,000 clones, with around 84% found just once.

The sequencing sample was made of PBMCs or T cells enriched from blood (not recorded which). The TCR comes from a man between 50 and 59 years old who had recovered from COVID-19. V is TRBV5-1 and J is TRBJ1-4; 7 nucleotides agree with TRBD1. The CDR3, as DNA: TGCGCCAGCAGCCAAGGGGACAGTACTAATGAAAAACTGTTTTTT. Its translation is CASSQGDSTNEKLFF.